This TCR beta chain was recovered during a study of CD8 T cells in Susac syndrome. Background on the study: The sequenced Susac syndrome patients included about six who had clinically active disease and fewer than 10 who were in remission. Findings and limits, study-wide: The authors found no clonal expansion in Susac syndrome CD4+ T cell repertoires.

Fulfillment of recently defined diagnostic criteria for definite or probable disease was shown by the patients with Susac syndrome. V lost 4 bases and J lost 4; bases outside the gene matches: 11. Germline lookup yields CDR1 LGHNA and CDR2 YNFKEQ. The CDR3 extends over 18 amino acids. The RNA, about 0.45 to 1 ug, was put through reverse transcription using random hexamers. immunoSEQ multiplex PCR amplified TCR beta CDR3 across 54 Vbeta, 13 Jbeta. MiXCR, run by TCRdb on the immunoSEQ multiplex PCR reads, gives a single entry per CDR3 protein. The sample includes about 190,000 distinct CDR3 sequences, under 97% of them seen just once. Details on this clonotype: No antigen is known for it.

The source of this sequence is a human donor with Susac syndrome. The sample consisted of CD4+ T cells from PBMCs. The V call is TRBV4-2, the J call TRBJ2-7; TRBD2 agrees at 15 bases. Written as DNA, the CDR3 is TGTGCCAGCAGCCTACATACCGGGACTAGCGGGGGGCAATACGAGCAGTACTTC. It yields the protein CASSLHTGTSGGQYEQYF.